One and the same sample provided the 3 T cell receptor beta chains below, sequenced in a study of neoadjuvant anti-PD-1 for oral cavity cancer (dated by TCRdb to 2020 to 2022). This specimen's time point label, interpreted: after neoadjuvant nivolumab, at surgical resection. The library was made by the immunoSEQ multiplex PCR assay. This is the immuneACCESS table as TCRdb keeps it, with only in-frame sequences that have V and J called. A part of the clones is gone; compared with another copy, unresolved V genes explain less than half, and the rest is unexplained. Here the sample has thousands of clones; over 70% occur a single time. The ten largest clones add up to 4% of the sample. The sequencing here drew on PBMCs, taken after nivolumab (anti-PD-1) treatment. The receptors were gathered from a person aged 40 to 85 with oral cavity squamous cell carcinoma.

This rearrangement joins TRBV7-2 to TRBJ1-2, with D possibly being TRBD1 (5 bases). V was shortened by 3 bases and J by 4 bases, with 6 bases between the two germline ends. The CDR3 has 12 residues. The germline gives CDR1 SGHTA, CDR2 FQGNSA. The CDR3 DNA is TGTGCCAGCAGCTTCGACAGCTATGGCTACACCTTC. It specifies CASSFDSYGYTF.

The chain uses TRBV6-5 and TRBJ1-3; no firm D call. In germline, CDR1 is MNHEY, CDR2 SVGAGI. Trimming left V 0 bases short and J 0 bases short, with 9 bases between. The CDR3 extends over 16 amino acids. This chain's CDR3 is CASSYSRPSSGNTIYF. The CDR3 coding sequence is TGTGCCAGCAGTTACTCGAGGCCGTCCTCTGGAAACACCATATATTTT.

This CDR3 reads CASISSGTGVPEQYF. The CDR3 DNA follows: TGTGCCAGCATCTCCTCCGGGACAGGGGTCCCCGAGCAGTACTTC. This chain uses TRBV6-5 with TRBJ2-7; 10 positions match TRBD1. The V segment lost 7 bases and the J segment 6 bases; nucleotides outside the gene matches: 12. The CDR3 covers 15 residues. Germline loops: CDR1 MNHEY, CDR2 SVGAGI.